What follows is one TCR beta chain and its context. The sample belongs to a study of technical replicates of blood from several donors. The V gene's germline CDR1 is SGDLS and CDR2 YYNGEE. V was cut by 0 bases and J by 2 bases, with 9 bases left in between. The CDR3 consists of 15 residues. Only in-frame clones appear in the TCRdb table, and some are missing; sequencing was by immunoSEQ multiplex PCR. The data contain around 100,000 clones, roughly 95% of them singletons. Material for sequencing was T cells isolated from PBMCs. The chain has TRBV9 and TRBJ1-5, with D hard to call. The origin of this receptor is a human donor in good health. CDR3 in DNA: TGTGCCAGCAGCGTAGACGGGAAGGGCAATCAGCCCCAGCATTTT. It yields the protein CASSVDGKGNQPQHF.